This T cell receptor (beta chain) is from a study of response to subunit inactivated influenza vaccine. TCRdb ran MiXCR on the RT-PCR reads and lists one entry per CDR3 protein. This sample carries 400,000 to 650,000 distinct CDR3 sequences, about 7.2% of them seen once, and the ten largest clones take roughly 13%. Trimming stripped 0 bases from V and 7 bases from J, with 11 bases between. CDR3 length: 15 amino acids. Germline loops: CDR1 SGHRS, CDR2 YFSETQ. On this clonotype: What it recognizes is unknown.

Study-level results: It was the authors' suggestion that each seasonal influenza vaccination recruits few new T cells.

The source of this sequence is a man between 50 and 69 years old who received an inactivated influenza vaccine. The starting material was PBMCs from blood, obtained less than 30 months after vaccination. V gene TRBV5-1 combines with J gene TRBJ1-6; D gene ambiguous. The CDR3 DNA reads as TGCGCCAGCAGCTTGGGCCGATCGGGGAATTCACCCCTCCACTTT. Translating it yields CASSLGRSGNSPLHF.